This T cell receptor beta chain came from a study of technical replicates of blood from several donors. Germline V gene lookup returns CDR1 SGHVS and CDR2 FQNEAQ. Trimming cost V 7 bases and J 8 bases; bases outside gene matches: 10. This CDR3 has 14 amino acids. Generated by immunoSEQ multiplex PCR, the TCRdb table keeps only in-frame clones and is missing some. This sample has around 95,000 clones; around 95% occur once, and the top ten carry 0.24%. The TCR was taken from a human donor in good health. V usage is TRBV7-8 and J usage is TRBJ1-5; 8 bases are shared with TRBD1. Material for sequencing was T cells isolated from PBMCs. The CDR3 reads CASTGGRGLKPQHF. In DNA form, the CDR3 reads TGTGCCAGCACAGGGGGCAGGGGGCTGAAGCCCCAGCATTTT.